The 27 T cell receptor beta chains in this list originate from one sample, sequenced in a study of control samples from healthy donors and cancer patients. Data came from immunoSEQ multiplex PCR; TCRdb stores just in-frame clones and leaves some out. The data hold about 44,000 clones, with about 90% observed a single time. The sequenced sample consisted of PBMCs. The receptor source for this set is a woman in her fifties or sixties with lung cancer.

The chain links TRBV6-5 to TRBJ2-7, with 7 bases lining up with TRBD1. Trimming removed 8 bases from V and 3 bases from J; junction bases left unmatched: 7. Germline CDR1 is MNHEY and CDR2 is SVGAGI. This CDR3 region has 13 residues. In DNA, the CDR3 is TGTGCCAGCGGGGAGACAGGGATCTACGAGCAGTACTTC. Translation gives CASGETGIYEQYF.

The chain joins TRBV9 to TRBJ2-2, with D possibly called TRBD1 or TRBD2 (6 bases each). This CDR3 spans 16 amino acids. Trimming cost V 5 bases and J 0 bases, with 14 bases left between them. Germline CDR1 reads SGDLS; CDR2 reads YYNGEE. The CDR3 loop reads CASRLSRGPNTGELFF. The CDR3 nucleotides read TGTGCCAGCAGGTTGTCCCGGGGGCCGAACACCGGGGAGCTGTTTTTT.

V gene TRBV6-5 combines with J gene TRBJ2-2, with D possibly matching TRBD1 (6 bases). In germline, CDR1 is MNHEY, CDR2 SVGAGI. This CDR3 is built from 14 residues. V was trimmed by 8 bases and J by 4 bases, leaving 14 bases between them. The DNA for the CDR3 is TGTGCCAGCGTGTCAGGGGCGCGCACCGGGGAGCTGTTTTTT. Translated: CASVSGARTGELFF.

J is TRBJ1-2 and V is TRBV24-1; 9 bases align to TRBD1. CDR3 length: 15 residues. Germline V lookup: CDR1 KGHDR, CDR2 SFDVKD. V lost 0 bases to trimming and J lost 7 bases; unmatched junction nucleotides: 5. The CDR3 protein is CATSDLNADRGGYTF. DNA for the CDR3: TGTGCCACCAGTGATTTGAACGCGGACAGGGGTGGCTACACCTTC.

The chain has TRBV24-1 and TRBJ2-3; 9 nucleotides match TRBD1. CDR1 is KGHDR, CDR2 SFDVKD, per germline. The CDR3 covers 17 residues. Trimming cost V 2 bases and J 2 bases; bases outside gene matches: 7. CDR3 sequence (DNA): TGTGCCACCAGTGATTGGGGGAGGACAGGGGACACAGATACGCAGTATTTT. Translation gives CATSDWGRTGDTDTQYF.

The chain recombines TRBV2 with TRBJ2-5; no reliable D call. Germline assignment: CDR1 SNHLY and CDR2 FYNNEI. Trimming took 7 bases from V and 2 from J, leaving 17 bases between them. The CDR3 sequence is 15 residues long. In nucleotides, the CDR3 is TGTGCCAGCACCCTCCCCGAGGCATATCAAGAGACCCAGTACTTC. It specifies CASTLPEAYQETQYF.

J is TRBJ2-7 and V is TRBV4-1; TRBD1 aligns across 10 bases. In germline, CDR1 is MGHRA, CDR2 YSYEKL. The V and J ends lost 3 bases and 5 bases, in that order; junction bases with no gene match: 16. The CDR3 consists of 18 residues. As DNA, the CDR3 is TGCGCCAGCAGCCAGTCCCGAACCGGACAGGGGGTAGGACACGAGCAGTACTTC. Encoded protein: CASSQSRTGQGVGHEQYF.

The chain joins TRBV28 to TRBJ2-5, with TRBD2 matching over 9 bases. The CDR3 length is 15 residues. Germline loops: CDR1 MDHEN, CDR2 SYDVKM. V lost 6 bases, J lost 3 bases, and 8 bases stayed unmatched. The CDR3 DNA sequence: TGTGCCAGCAGCCCATCATTAGCGGGAGAAGAGACCCAGTACTTC. It is translated as CASSPSLAGEETQYF.

This chain uses TRBV7-2 with TRBJ2-1; 14 nucleotides align to TRBD2. The germline CDR1 and CDR2 sequences are SGHTA and FQGNSA. The CDR3 is 15 amino acids. Unmatched junction bases numbered 4, after V lost 5 bases and J lost 7 bases. The CDR3 sequence is CASSEGLAGVNEQFF. DNA of the CDR3: TGTGCCAGCAGCGAGGGACTAGCGGGAGTAAATGAGCAGTTCTTC.

This clone was detected once. The CDR3 nucleotides are TGTGCCAGCAAGCCGGGACAGGAGTATGGCTACACCTTC. Its translation is CASKPGQEYGYTF. The chain links TRBV5-6 to TRBJ1-2; 8 positions agree with TRBD1. Per the germline V gene, CDR1 is SGHDT and CDR2 is YYEEEE. CDR3 length: 13 amino acids. With 6 bases clipped from V and 5 bases from J, the junction kept 6 bases outside the gene matches.

This chain connects TRBV9 to TRBJ2-7, with D perhaps matching TRBD1 (6 bases). V lost 2 bases to trimming and J lost 3 bases, with 12 bases between them. Germline V gene data show CDR1 as SGDLS and CDR2 as YYNGEE. This CDR3 comprises 14 residues. The CDR3 protein is CASSVTQGNYEQYF. CDR3 bases: TGTGCCAGCAGCGTTACACAGGGTAACTACGAGCAGTACTTC.

The V call is TRBV12-3 or TRBV12-4, the J call TRBJ2-2; a possible D gene is TRBD1 (6 bases). Trimming cost V 4 bases and J 7 bases, with 10 bases left between them. This CDR3 is 13 amino acids long. The CDR3 DNA follows: TGTGCCAGCAGTTACAGGGAAATCGGGGAGCTGTTTTTT. Translating it yields CASSYREIGELFF.

This CDR3 is CASSLIEGQYF. The CDR3 nucleotides read TGTGCCAGCAGTTTAATCGAGGGGCAGTATTTT. The chain recombines TRBV12-3 or TRBV12-4 with TRBJ2-3, with a weak D call TRBD2 (5 bases). V lost 2 bases to trimming and J lost 11 bases, with 8 bases between them. The CDR3 sequence is 11 residues long.

The chain is built from TRBV27 and TRBJ2-7; 12 bases agree with TRBD1. This CDR3 is 14 amino acids long. Germline-derived CDR1 and CDR2 are MNHEY and SMNVEV (reference sequence). The J segment lost 6 bases and the V segment lost 5 bases, leaving 5 bases of the junction unmatched. The CDR3: CASSRDRGLGEQYF. As DNA, the CDR3 is TGTGCCAGCAGTCGGGACAGGGGGCTTGGCGAGCAGTACTTC.

The table lists this clone with a count of one. J is TRBJ1-1 and V is TRBV12-3 or TRBV12-4; no definite D call. With 6 bases removed from V and 6 bases from J, the gap between germline ends came to 14 bases. The CDR3 contains 13 residues. The CDR3 loop is CASRLSGYAEAFF. For the CDR3, the DNA is TGTGCCAGCAGACTGTCCGGGTACGCTGAAGCTTTCTTT.

This clone occurred a few times. CDR3 protein: CASRAGYFGNQPQHF. DNA for the CDR3: TGTGCCAGCAGGGCAGGGTATTTTGGCAATCAGCCCCAGCATTTT. The chain links TRBV27 to TRBJ1-5; possible D gene TRBD1, 5 bases. Germline V gives CDR1 MNHEY, CDR2 SMNVEV (reference sequence). This CDR3 has 15 amino acids. V was trimmed by 6 bases and J by 2 bases, leaving 14 bases between them.

A few counts support this clone. The chain has TRBV15 and TRBJ1-4; D ambiguous. Germline CDR1 LNHNV, CDR2 YYDKDF (reference sequence). Trimming stripped 2 bases from V and 6 bases from J, with 4 bases between. CDR3 size: 12 residues. The CDR3: CATSRSDEKLFF. The CDR3 DNA follows: TGTGCCACCAGCAGATCGGATGAAAAACTGTTTTTT.

This clone was observed a single time. V gene TRBV4-1 combines with J gene TRBJ2-5; TRBD2 aligns across 10 bases. The CDR3 runs 17 residues. J gave up 1 base and V 3 bases, and 8 bases lay outside the gene matches. The germline V gene encodes CDR1 MGHRA and CDR2 YSYEKL. CDR3 bases: TGCGCCAGCAGCCAGGTCCTAGCGGGAGTCCCCCAAGAGACCCAGTACTTC. Protein product: CASSQVLAGVPQETQYF.

The chain joins TRBV29-1 to TRBJ2-1; 8 nucleotides line up with TRBD1. Trimming at V came to 8 bases and at J to 2 bases, leaving 8 bases not matched to a gene. Germline-derived CDR1 and CDR2 are SQVTM and ANQGSEA. The CDR3 runs to 14 residues. As DNA, the CDR3 is TGCAGCTTGACCCGGACAGGGACCTACAATGAGCAGTTCTTC. Amino acid sequence: CSLTRTGTYNEQFF.

The V and J genes are TRBV7-9 and TRBJ1-4, with TRBD1 matching over 7 bases. This CDR3 is 14 amino acids long. Germline V CDR1 and CDR2: SEHNR, FQNEAQ (reference sequence). V lost 5 bases to trimming and J lost 5 bases; unmatched junction nucleotides: 5. This chain's CDR3 is CASSPGGLNEKLFF. The CDR3 region has the DNA TGTGCCAGCAGCCCAGGGGGTTTGAATGAAAAACTGTTTTTT.

This rearrangement joins TRBV3-1 (or the pseudogene TRBV3-2) to TRBJ2-1, with 10 positions matching TRBD2. CDR1 and CDR2 from the germline V gene are LGHDT and YNNKEL (reference sequence). Trimming cost V 1 base and J 4 bases; bases outside gene matches: 7. The CDR3 covers 17 residues. The CDR3 nucleotides read TGTGCCAGCAGCCAAGGAACCGGGACTAGCGAGTACAATGAGCAGTTCTTC. It translates to CASSQGTGTSEYNEQFF.

The chain carries TRBV5-1 and TRBJ2-3, with 8 bases fitting TRBD2. CDR3 size: 16 residues. Looked up from germline, CDR1 is SGHRS and CDR2 is YFSETQ. V dropped 4 bases and J dropped 6; count of bases not matched to a gene: 13. This chain's CDR3 is CASSRMTGTSPDTQYF. As DNA, the CDR3 is TGCGCCAGCAGCCGAATGACCGGGACTAGTCCTGATACGCAGTATTTT.

V is TRBV4-2 and J is TRBJ2-2; 8 bases map to TRBD1. This CDR3 has 16 amino acids. Germline CDR1 reads LGHNA; CDR2 reads YNFKEQ. J lost 1 base, V lost 4 bases, and 5 bases had no gene match. CDR3 in amino acids: CASSPPGTGNTGELFF. CDR3 DNA: TGTGCCAGCAGCCCTCCCGGGACAGGGAACACCGGGGAGCTGTTTTTT.

The V call is TRBV4-1, the J call TRBJ1-1, with 7 bases fitting TRBD1. The germline V gene has CDR1 MGHRA and CDR2 YSYEKL. Trimming at V came to 5 bases and at J to 5 bases, leaving 8 bases not matched to a gene. This CDR3 contains 14 residues. As DNA, the CDR3 is TGCGCCAGCAGCTCCCGACAGGGCGGAACTGAAGCTTTCTTT. Encoded protein: CASSSRQGGTEAFF.

J is TRBJ2-1 and V is TRBV29-1; the D gene could be TRBD1 or TRBD2 (5 bases each). The V gene's germline CDR1 is SQVTM and CDR2 ANQGSEA. V was clipped by 8 bases and J by 4 bases, with 15 bases between them. This CDR3 is 13 amino acids long. CDR3 bases: TGCAGCCTATGGGACGGAAGATACAATGAGCAGTTCTTC. It encodes CSLWDGRYNEQFF.

This chain connects TRBV4-2 to TRBJ2-7; D remains unclear. V dropped 0 bases and J dropped 2 bases, with 8 bases sitting between them. The CDR3 is made up of 14 amino acids. CDR1 is LGHNA, CDR2 YNFKEQ, per germline. The CDR3 sequence: CASSQDGLTYEQYF. DNA of the CDR3: TGTGCCAGCAGCCAAGATGGCCTTACCTACGAGCAGTACTTC.

The CDR3 nucleotides are TGTGCCATCAGTGGGGGGTCGGACAGGGGCCACGAGCAGTACTTC. Translated: CAISGGSDRGHEQYF. V gene TRBV10-3 combines with J gene TRBJ2-7, with TRBD1 matching over 9 bases. Losses at the gene ends were 4 bases for V and 5 bases for J; bases not matched to a gene: 9. The CDR3 spans 15 residues. The germline V gene has CDR1 ENHRY and CDR2 SYGVKD.